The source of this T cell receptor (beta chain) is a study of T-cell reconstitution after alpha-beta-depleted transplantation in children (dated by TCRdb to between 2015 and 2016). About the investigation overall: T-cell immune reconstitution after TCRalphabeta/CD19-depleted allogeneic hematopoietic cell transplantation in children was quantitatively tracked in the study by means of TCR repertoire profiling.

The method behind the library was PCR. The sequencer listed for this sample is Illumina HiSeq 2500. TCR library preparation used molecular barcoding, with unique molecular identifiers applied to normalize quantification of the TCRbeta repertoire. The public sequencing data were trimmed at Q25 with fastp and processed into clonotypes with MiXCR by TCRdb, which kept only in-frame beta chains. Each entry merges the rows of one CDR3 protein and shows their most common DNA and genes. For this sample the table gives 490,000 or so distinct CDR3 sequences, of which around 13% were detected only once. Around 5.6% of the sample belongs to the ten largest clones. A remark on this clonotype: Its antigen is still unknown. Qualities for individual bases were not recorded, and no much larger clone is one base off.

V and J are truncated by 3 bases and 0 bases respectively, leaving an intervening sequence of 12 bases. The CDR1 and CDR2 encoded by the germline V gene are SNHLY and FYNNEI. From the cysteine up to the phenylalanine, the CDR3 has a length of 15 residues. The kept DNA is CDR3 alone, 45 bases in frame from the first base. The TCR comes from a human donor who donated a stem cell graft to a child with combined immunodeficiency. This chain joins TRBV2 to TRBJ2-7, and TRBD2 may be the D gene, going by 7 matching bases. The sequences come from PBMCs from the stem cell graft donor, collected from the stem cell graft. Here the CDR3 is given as CASSDYRGASYEQYF. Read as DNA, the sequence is TGTGCCAGCAGTGACTACCGGGGGGCCTCCTACGAGCAGTACTTC.